One sample yielded the 26 T cell receptor beta chains listed below, sequenced in a study of cytomegalovirus exposure and HLA in healthy donors (dated by TCRdb to 2017 to 2019). The library relied on the immunoSEQ multiplex PCR assay. For the multiplex PCR, a mixture combining 60 forward primers for TCR Vbeta segments and 13 reverse primers for TCR Jbeta segments was used. Not all clones reach the TCRdb copy of this immuneACCESS table, which keeps in-frame sequences only. Checked studies attribute under half of the gap to unresolved V genes and leave the rest unexplained. Present in this sample are 70,000 to 85,000 clones, 70% to 85% of which were seen just once. More than 8% of the sample belongs to the ten largest clones. The material sequenced was PBMCs. Source of these receptors: a man aged 40-49 years in good health and CMV-seropositive.

The chain employs TRBV28 and TRBJ1-4, with D possibly TRBD1 on 6 matching bases. Germline V gene sequence: CDR1 MDHEN, CDR2 SYDVKM. The CDR3 sequence is 15 residues long. The V and J ends lost 7 bases and 8 bases respectively, with 20 bases between them. In nucleotides, the CDR3 is TGTGCCAGCAACAGACCCGGGACACCGGGGGAAAAACTGTTTTTT. It codes for CASNRPGTPGEKLFF.

The count of this clone is one. The rearrangement joins TRBV28 to TRBJ2-7; D possibly corresponds to TRBD2 (5 bases). The CDR3 extends over 12 amino acids. Germline assignment: CDR1 MDHEN and CDR2 SYDVKM. V lost 5 bases to trimming and J lost 2 bases, with 7 bases between them. The chain's CDR3 is CASSTGTYEQYF. DNA for the CDR3: TGTGCCAGCAGTACGGGGACCTACGAGCAGTACTTC.

The rearrangement joins TRBV21-1 to TRBJ1-4. TRBV21-1 is annotated as a pseudogene. The CDR3 extends over 14 amino acids. The CDR3 region has the DNA TGTGCCAGCAGCAAAGCTACCGGTAGTGAAAAACTGTTTTTT. Translated, it gives CASSKATGSEKLFF.

The V call is TRBV29-1, the J call TRBJ1-5; TRBD1 might be the D (6 bases). Germline-derived CDR1 and CDR2 are SQVTM and ANQGSEA. CDR3 length equals 14 residues. Trimming left V 4 bases short and J 7 bases short, with 17 bases between. The CDR3: CSVAAGGDRQPQHF. The CDR3 bases are TGCAGCGTTGCGGCTGGGGGCGATAGGCAGCCCCAGCATTTT.

This clone was seen a few times. V is TRBV5-1 and J is TRBJ2-3; D gene uncertain. This CDR3 has 15 residues. Trimming removed 5 bases at V and 4 bases at J, with 17 bases between. Looked up from germline, CDR1 is SGHRS and CDR2 is YFSETQ. CDR3 amino acids: CASRPGRSGSDTQYF. The CDR3 DNA reads as TGCGCCAGCAGGCCTGGCAGGTCTGGGTCAGATACGCAGTATTTT.

The rearrangement uses TRBV2 and TRBJ2-1; TRBD1 aligns across 7 bases. Germline assignment: CDR1 SNHLY and CDR2 FYNNEI. V gave up 6 bases and J gave up 5 bases; unmatched junction bases: 4. The CDR3 runs to 13 residues. In DNA form, the CDR3 reads TGTGCCAGCAGAGGGGACAGTAACAATGAGCAGTTCTTC. Protein sequence: CASRGDSNNEQFF.

J is TRBJ1-4 and V is TRBV7-9; 8 nucleotides align to TRBD1. CDR1 is SEHNR, CDR2 FQNEAQ, per germline (reference sequence). The CDR3 sequence is 17 residues long. The V gene end was trimmed by 2 bases and the J gene end by 7 bases; junction bases not matched to a gene: 12. CDR3 DNA: TGTGCCAGCAGCTTATACCCCCCAGGGGGCGCAGGTGAAAAACTGTTTTTT. Protein product: CASSLYPPGGAGEKLFF.

This clone came up a few times. The V call is TRBV5-1, the J call TRBJ2-1, with D perhaps TRBD1 (5 bases). The germline V gene encodes CDR1 SGHRS and CDR2 YFSETQ. The CDR3 runs to 14 residues. V lost 0 bases, J lost 8 bases, and 12 bases lay in between. CDR3 DNA: TGCGCCAGCAGCTTGGCGGCAGGGCGCGATGAGCAGTTCTTC. Protein product: CASSLAAGRDEQFF.

This CDR3 is CASSPGQGGRGETQYF. The CDR3 bases are TGTGCCAGCAGCCCCGGACAGGGAGGGAGAGGAGAGACCCAGTACTTC. This chain uses TRBV13 with TRBJ2-5, with D maybe TRBD1 (8 bases). The V gene lost 5 bases and the J gene lost 4 bases, with 20 bases spanning the gap. The length of the CDR3 is 16 residues. Germline V gene sequence: CDR1 PRHDT, CDR2 FYEKMQ (reference sequence).

This clone was observed a handful of times. The chain recombines TRBV5-1 with TRBJ2-6; TRBD1 might be the D (7 bases). Germline V gene data show CDR1 as SGHRS and CDR2 as YFSETQ. V lost 4 bases and J 2 bases, leaving 22 bases between the germline ends. There are 19 residues in the CDR3. CDR3 in DNA: TGCGCCAGCAGCGGAGGGACAGCCAACTGGACTCCTGGGGCCAACGTCCTGACTTTC. Translated: CASSGGTANWTPGANVLTF.

The chain couples TRBV5-6 to TRBJ1-1; 10 nucleotides align to TRBD1. Losses at the gene ends were 4 bases for V and 6 bases for J; bases not matched to a gene: 6. Germline assignment: CDR1 SGHDT and CDR2 YYEEEE. This CDR3 region has 14 residues. The CDR3 reads CASSQTGGIPEAFF. CDR3 in DNA: TGTGCCAGCAGCCAGACAGGGGGCATACCTGAAGCTTTCTTT.

The V call is TRBV7-3, the J call TRBJ2-3; no reliable D call. V was cut by 3 bases and J by 5 bases, with 9 bases left in between. The V gene's germline CDR1 is SGHTA and CDR2 FQGTGA. The CDR3 covers 13 residues. CDR3: CASSFSPGDTQYF. DNA of the CDR3: TGTGCCAGCAGCTTCAGTCCAGGAGATACGCAGTATTTT.

The gene calls are TRBV5-1 and TRBJ2-5; 9 positions match TRBD1. The ends lost 0 bases at V and 1 base at J; junction bases unmatched: 1. The CDR3 has 15 residues. Germline V gene data show CDR1 as SGHRS and CDR2 as YFSETQ. The CDR3 DNA is TGCGCCAGCAGCTTGGACAGGGGGCGCCAAGAGACCCAGTACTTC. Protein product: CASSLDRGRQETQYF.

The chain has TRBV2 and TRBJ2-4; 8 bases match TRBD1. The V segment lost 7 bases and the J segment 8 bases; nucleotides outside the gene matches: 7. The germline V gene has CDR1 SNHLY and CDR2 FYNNEI. The CDR3 spans 13 residues. The CDR3 DNA is TGTGCCAGCACCGGACAGGGTGGGGACATTCAGTACTTC. Amino acids: CASTGQGGDIQYF.

The V call is TRBV2, the J call TRBJ1-5, with 8 positions matching TRBD1. The CDR3 totals 15 residues. J gave up 11 bases and V 7 bases, and 16 bases lay outside the gene matches. In germline, CDR1 is SNHLY, CDR2 FYNNEI. The DNA of the CDR3 is TGTGCCAGCATTTTAGACAGGGGCCGAACCTCAGCCCAGCATTTT. Its translation: CASILDRGRTSAQHF.

The chain is built from TRBV19 and TRBJ2-3; D might be TRBD2 (6 bases). There are 13 residues in the CDR3. Trimming took 5 bases from V and 5 from J, leaving 11 bases between them. Per the germline V gene, CDR1 is LNHDA and CDR2 is SQIVND (reference sequence). The DNA for the CDR3 is TGTGCCAGTAGTTTAACTAGCTTAGATACGCAGTATTTT. Translating it yields CASSLTSLDTQYF.

This clone was observed many times. The rearrangement joins TRBV7-9 to TRBJ1-1; D is possibly TRBD1 (5 bases). In germline, CDR1 is SEHNR, CDR2 FQNEAQ (reference sequence). The CDR3 is 14 residues long. V was clipped by 3 bases and J by 6 bases, with 14 bases between them. The CDR3 DNA is TGTGCCAGCAGCTTCCGGGGGTTAATCGCTGAAGCTTTCTTT. This gives the protein CASSFRGLIAEAFF.

The rearrangement joins TRBV28 to TRBJ2-1; TRBD2 matches at 7 bases. The CDR3 is 17 amino acids. Germline lookup yields CDR1 MDHEN and CDR2 SYDVKM. Trimming cost V 1 base and J 6 bases; bases outside gene matches: 12. The CDR3 reads CASSLLAGGTGSNEQFF. The CDR3 coding sequence is TGTGCCAGCAGTTTATTAGCGGGCGGGACCGGGTCCAATGAGCAGTTCTTC.

The chain is built from TRBV5-6 and TRBJ2-2; perhaps TRBD1 as D (6 bases). The CDR3 has 17 amino acids. Germline V gives CDR1 SGHDT, CDR2 YYEEEE. V was clipped by 0 bases and J by 1 base, with 13 bases between them. The CDR3 reads CASSLVWGQVNTGELFF. CDR3 nucleotide sequence: TGTGCCAGCAGCTTGGTTTGGGGGCAGGTGAACACCGGGGAGCTGTTTTTT.

J is TRBJ1-6 and V is TRBV23-1, with 7 positions matching TRBD1. TRBV23-1 is recorded as an ORF, its role being uncertain. This CDR3 has 14 amino acids. The trim removed 4 bases at V and 4 bases at J, leaving 1 base unmatched. The chain's CDR3 is CASSRGQYNSPLHF. CDR3 nucleotides: TGCGCCAGCAGTCGGGGACAGTATAATTCACCCCTCCACTTT.

This clone was seen only a few times. The chain joins TRBV2 to TRBJ1-5, with D maybe TRBD1 (5 bases). The CDR3 contains 15 residues. Germline CDR1 SNHLY, CDR2 FYNNEI. V was cut by 1 base and J by 5 bases, with 12 bases left in between. CDR3 residues: CASSEETGGDQPQHF. CDR3 in DNA: TGTGCCAGCAGTGAAGAGACGGGAGGGGATCAGCCCCAGCATTTT.

In this sample, this clone turned up a few times. This rearrangement joins TRBV6-5 to TRBJ1-2; D is possibly TRBD1 (5 bases). CDR1 and CDR2 from the germline V gene are MNHEY and SVGAGI. The germline V and J ends were trimmed by 4 bases and 8 bases, with 17 bases remaining between them. This CDR3 comprises 14 residues. The CDR3 here is CASSSVIQGEGYTF. As DNA, the CDR3 is TGTGCCAGCAGTTCCGTGATACAAGGGGAAGGCTACACCTTC.

The V and J genes are TRBV6-6 and TRBJ1-1; D is uncertain. The germline V gene has CDR1 MNHNY and CDR2 SVGAGI (reference sequence). The CDR3 is made up of 13 amino acids. Trimming took 2 bases from V and 3 from J, leaving 7 bases between them. The CDR3 is CASSYGGYTEAFF. The CDR3, as DNA: TGTGCCAGCAGTTACGGCGGTTACACTGAAGCTTTCTTT.

The genes are TRBV28 and TRBJ2-7; D is possibly TRBD1 (6 bases). The CDR3 length is 14 residues. V dropped 6 bases and J dropped 2 bases, with 14 bases sitting between them. Germline V gene lookup returns CDR1 MDHEN and CDR2 SYDVKM. This CDR3 is CASRVPGQPYEQYF. The CDR3 DNA reads as TGTGCCAGCAGAGTACCAGGACAGCCCTACGAGCAGTACTTC. Based on the CDR3 plus reference TRBV28 and TRBJ2-7, the full variable domain is DVKVTQSSRYLVKRTGEKVFLECVQDMDHENMFWYRQDPGLGLRLIYFSYDVKMKEKGDIPEGYSVSREKKERFSLILESASTNQTSMYLCASRVPGQPYEQYFGPGTRLTVT.

This chain uses TRBV19 with TRBJ2-7; tentative D call: TRBD1 (6 bases). The germline V and J ends were trimmed by 9 bases and 0 bases, with 21 bases remaining between them. The germline CDR1 and CDR2 sequences are LNHDA and SQIVND (reference sequence). The CDR3 has 16 residues. CDR3 coding DNA: TGTGCCAGCAGCGCCGCCGGGACACGGTACTCCTACGAGCAGTACTTC. This gives the protein CASSAAGTRYSYEQYF.

The rearrangement joins TRBV5-4 to TRBJ2-4; 9 bases match TRBD1. Germline V gives CDR1 SGHNT, CDR2 YYREEE (reference sequence). Trimming cost V 5 bases and J 1 base; bases outside gene matches: 7. The CDR3 has 16 amino acids. The CDR3 here is CASSSGQGFAKNIQYF. The CDR3 nucleotides are TGTGCCAGCAGTTCGGGACAGGGTTTTGCCAAAAACATTCAGTACTTC.